The 22 T cell receptor beta chains reported below all come from one sample, sequenced in a study of cytomegalovirus exposure and HLA in healthy donors. The PCR made use of 60 Vbeta and 13 Jbeta primers. Repertoires were generated with immunoSEQ multiplex PCR, while TCRdb's copy carries only in-frame clones and drops some. The top ten hold about 1% of the sample, which has roughly 190,000 clones, 87% seen once. Sequenced input: PBMCs. The receptors come from a boy aged 2 to 10 in good health and CMV-seronegative.

The chain carries TRBV6-5 and TRBJ1-1; TRBD1 aligns across 7 bases. Germline trimming cut 0 bases from V and 8 bases from J; bases unmatched to any gene: 6. The CDR3 sequence is 14 residues long. Per the germline V gene, CDR1 is MNHEY and CDR2 is SVGAGI. The CDR3 sequence is CASSYSRGGGEAFF. Here the CDR3 DNA reads TGTGCCAGCAGTTACTCGAGAGGGGGCGGAGAAGCTTTCTTT.

This sequence joins TRBV15 and TRBJ1-6; TRBD1 agrees at 8 bases. The trim removed 6 bases at V and 7 bases at J, leaving 8 bases unmatched. This CDR3 region has 15 residues. The germline V gene encodes CDR1 LNHNV and CDR2 YYDKDF (reference sequence). The CDR3 spells CATRGKGQGNSPLHF. CDR3 in DNA: TGTGCCACCAGAGGAAAAGGACAGGGAAATTCACCCCTCCACTTT.

This clone was detected once. The chain carries TRBV7-2 and TRBJ2-1; D unclear. Looked up from germline, CDR1 is SGHTA and CDR2 is FQGNSA. The CDR3 spans 11 residues. Between the trimmed V and J ends, which lost 1 base and 10 bases, there was a span of 5 bases. The CDR3 spells CASSLGREQFF. Written as DNA, the CDR3 is TGTGCCAGCAGCTTAGGTCGGGAGCAGTTCTTC.

The CDR3 region has the DNA TGTGCCAGCAGTTTAATTCGGGGACAGGGCACAGATACGCAGTATTTT. Amino acid sequence: CASSLIRGQGTDTQYF. The chain employs TRBV28 and TRBJ2-3; 8 bases are a match to TRBD1. Trimming took 2 bases from V and 1 from J; bases not matched to a gene: 5. This CDR3 region has 16 residues. Germline CDR1 and CDR2: MDHEN and SYDVKM. The full variable domain, with the rest looked up from reference TRBV28 and TRBJ2-3, is DVKVTQSSRYLVKRTGEKVFLECVQDMDHENMFWYRQDPGLGLRLIYFSYDVKMKEKGDIPEGYSVSREKKERFSLILESASTNQTSMYLCASSLIRGQGTDTQYFGPGTRLTVL.

This chain connects TRBV11-3 to TRBJ2-1; 15 nucleotides align to TRBD2. V was pared by 7 bases and J by 7 bases, with 2 bases of the junction left unmatched. Germline V gene lookup returns CDR1 SGHNT and CDR2 YENEEA. There are 14 residues in the CDR3. For the CDR3, the DNA is TGTGCCAGCATTGGACTAGCGGGGGGGAATGAGCAGTTCTTC. This translates into CASIGLAGGNEQFF.

The chain uses TRBV28 and TRBJ1-5, with D maybe TRBD1 (6 bases). The CDR3 contains 14 residues. Germline lookup yields CDR1 MDHEN and CDR2 SYDVKM. V was shortened by 7 bases and J by 4 bases, with 14 bases between the two germline ends. CDR3 nucleotides: TGTGCCAGCAAAGGCCCAGGGGAGAATCAGCCCCAGCATTTT. Translation: CASKGPGENQPQHF.

This chain joins TRBV5-5 and TRBJ1-1, with D possibly being TRBD1 (5 bases). The V end lost 6 bases, the J end lost 5 bases, and 11 bases lay between the germline ends. The CDR3 has 12 residues. CDR1 and CDR2 from the germline V gene are SGHKS and YYEKEE (reference sequence). The CDR3 protein is CASTGGWTEAFF. CDR3 DNA: TGTGCCAGCACCGGGGGGTGGACTGAAGCTTTCTTT.

The V call is TRBV10-3, the J call TRBJ2-2; 7 bases agree with TRBD1. The CDR3 runs 14 residues. In germline, CDR1 is ENHRY, CDR2 SYGVKD. The ends lost 8 bases at V and 4 bases at J; junction bases unmatched: 7. CDR3 in DNA: TGTGCCATCCAGGGGACAGACGTCACCGGGGAGCTGTTTTTT. Its protein product is CAIQGTDVTGELFF.

This clone has only a few counts. CDR3 protein: CASSNLNEKLFF. The CDR3 DNA follows: TGTGCCAGCAGTAATCTTAATGAAAAACTGTTTTTT. The chain links TRBV28 to TRBJ1-4; D is uncertain. V gave up 5 bases and J gave up 4 bases, with 5 bases separating them. CDR3 length equals 12 residues. The germline V gene encodes CDR1 MDHEN and CDR2 SYDVKM.

The chain carries TRBV30 and TRBJ2-3, with TRBD2 matching over 10 bases. Germline CDR1 and CDR2: GTSNPN and SVGIG (reference sequence). J gave up 4 bases and V 0 bases, and 4 bases lay outside the gene matches. The CDR3 loop spans 15 amino acids. The CDR3 reads CAWSVLAGVADTQYF. The CDR3 DNA reads as TGTGCCTGGAGTGTTCTAGCGGGGGTGGCAGATACGCAGTATTTT.

The J gene is TRBJ2-3, the V gene TRBV4-1, with a possible D match to TRBD1 (5 bases). The CDR3 covers 16 residues. The germline V and J ends were trimmed by 2 bases and 3 bases, with 15 bases remaining between them. Germline CDR1 MGHRA, CDR2 YSYEKL. In DNA, the CDR3 is TGCGCCAGCAGCCAAAAGGACAATTTGGCGACAGATACGCAGTATTTT. Translated: CASSQKDNLATDTQYF.

In its sample, this clone was seen a few times. This chain's CDR3 is CASSQHNYEQYF. The DNA for the CDR3 is TGTGCCAGCAGCCAACACAATTACGAGCAGTACTTC. The rearrangement links TRBV7-2 to TRBJ2-7; the D is unclear. Germline V gene data show CDR1 as SGHTA and CDR2 as FQGNSA. V was pared by 5 bases and J by 4 bases, with 9 bases between. The length of the CDR3 is 12 residues. Full variable domain (rest looked up from reference TRBV7-2 and TRBJ2-7): GAGVSQSPSNKVTEKGKDVELRCDPISGHTALYWYRQSLGQGLEFLIYFQGNSAPDKSGLPSDRFSAERTGGSVSTLTIQRTQQEDSAVYLCASSQHNYEQYFGPGTRLTVT.

This clone was seen only once. J is TRBJ1-1 and V is TRBV14, with 7 bases that match TRBD1. CDR3 size: 13 residues. Per the germline V gene, CDR1 is SGHDN and CDR2 is FVKESK. The ends lost 3 bases at V and 11 bases at J; junction bases unmatched: 9. Here the CDR3 reads CASSQGQSPSAFF. Here the CDR3 DNA reads TGTGCCAGCAGCCAGGGACAGTCCCCATCGGCTTTCTTT.

The chain employs TRBV29-1 and TRBJ2-1; a possible D gene is TRBD1 (5 bases). V was shortened by 3 bases and J by 2 bases, with 14 bases between the two germline ends. The CDR3 consists of 15 residues. Germline CDR1 is SQVTM and CDR2 is ANQGSEA. Here the CDR3 DNA reads TGCAGCGTTGAGTTTCGTCAGGGTCCCTACAATGAGCAGTTCTTC. It yields the protein CSVEFRQGPYNEQFF.

The rearrangement uses TRBV9 and TRBJ2-2, with D possibly matching TRBD2 (6 bases). The V end was cut by 4 bases, the J end by 5 bases, with 18 bases between. Germline assignment: CDR1 SGDLS and CDR2 YYNGEE. CDR3 size: 16 residues. The CDR3 DNA is TGTGCCAGCAGCCGTCCGGGACTGATGAATACCGGGGAGCTGTTTTTT. Encoded protein: CASSRPGLMNTGELFF.

The chain carries TRBV5-1 and TRBJ1-1, with TRBD1 identical over 8 bases. The CDR3 runs 14 residues. V gave up 7 bases and J gave up 1 base; unmatched junction bases: 6. Per germline, CDR1 SGHRS and CDR2 YFSETQ. The CDR3 region has the DNA TGCGCCAGCCAGGCAGGGGGCGCGAACACTGAAGCTTTCTTT. Protein product: CASQAGGANTEAFF.

The V and J genes are TRBV25-1 and TRBJ1-3; tentative D call: TRBD1 (5 bases). The ends were cut back, 1 base at V and 0 bases at J, with 10 bases in the middle. Germline CDR1 MGHDK, CDR2 SYGVNS. The CDR3 runs 16 residues. CDR3 sequence reads: CASSESRGFSGNTIYF. In DNA form, the CDR3 reads TGTGCCAGCAGTGAATCGCGGGGGTTCTCTGGAAACACCATATATTTT.

The V call is TRBV30, the J call TRBJ1-1; TRBD1 is a possible D gene (6 bases). Germline CDR1 and CDR2: GTSNPN and SVGIG (reference sequence). The V and J ends lost 4 bases and 10 bases respectively, with 22 bases between them. This CDR3 has 14 residues. Written as DNA, the CDR3 is TGTGCCTGGACCCCCGGACAGCCTCCCCAGGGAGCTTTCTTT. Translated, it gives CAWTPGQPPQGAFF. Looking up the rest from reference TRBV30 and TRBJ1-1 gives the full variable domain: SQTIHQWPATLVQPVGSPLSLECTVEGTSNPNLYWYRQAAGRGLQLLFYSVGIGQISSEVPQNLSASRPQDRQFILSSKKLLLSDSGFYLCAWTPGQPPQGAFFGQGTRLTVV.

In its sample, this clone was seen once. The chain couples TRBV9 to TRBJ2-3; the D gene is possibly TRBD2 (6 bases). The CDR3 length is 15 residues. The V gene lost 2 bases and the J gene lost 2 bases, with 12 bases spanning the gap. The germline V gene encodes CDR1 SGDLS and CDR2 YYNGEE. The CDR3 DNA is TGTGCCAGCAGCGTGGCGGGAAACCCCACAGATACGCAGTATTTT. As protein: CASSVAGNPTDTQYF. The full variable domain, in which reference TRBV9 and TRBJ2-3 provide the parts outside the CDR3, is DSGVTQTPKHLITATGQRVTLRCSPRSGDLSVYWYQQSLDQGLQFLIQYYNGEERAKGNILERFSAQQFPDLHSELNLSSLELGDSALYFCASSVAGNPTDTQYFGPGTRLTVL.

The chain recombines TRBV7-9 with TRBJ1-2; D gene ambiguous. The V end lost 1 base, the J end lost 2 bases, and 17 bases lay between the germline ends. The CDR3 is 17 residues long. The germline V gene has CDR1 SEHNR and CDR2 FQNEAQ (reference sequence). The CDR3 coding sequence is TGTGCCAGCAGCTTAGGTCCGCGGTGGAGCTTCAACTATGGCTACACCTTC. It codes for CASSLGPRWSFNYGYTF.

The chain has TRBV4-1 and TRBJ2-7; D perhaps matches TRBD2 (6 bases). V was trimmed by 2 bases and J by 3 bases, leaving 11 bases between them. CDR1 is MGHRA, CDR2 YSYEKL, per germline. The CDR3 is 14 residues long. The CDR3 protein is CASSQMAGIYEQYF. The CDR3 DNA follows: TGCGCCAGCAGCCAAATGGCGGGGATCTACGAGCAGTACTTC.

CDR3 loop: CASSPRGLHTDTQYF. Here the CDR3 DNA reads TGTGCCAGCAGCCCCCGGGGACTACACACAGATACGCAGTATTTT. V usage is TRBV9 and J usage is TRBJ2-3; 7 positions match TRBD2. The germline V gene has CDR1 SGDLS and CDR2 YYNGEE. The CDR3 is 15 amino acids. V was pared by 4 bases and J by 2 bases, with 7 bases of the junction left unmatched.